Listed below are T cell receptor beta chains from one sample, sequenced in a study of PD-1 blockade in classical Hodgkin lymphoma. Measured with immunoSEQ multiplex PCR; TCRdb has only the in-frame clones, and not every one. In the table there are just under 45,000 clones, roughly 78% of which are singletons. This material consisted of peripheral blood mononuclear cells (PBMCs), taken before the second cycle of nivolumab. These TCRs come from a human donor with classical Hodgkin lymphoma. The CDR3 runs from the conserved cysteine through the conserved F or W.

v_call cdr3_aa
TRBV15 CATSRPGEPNKETQYF
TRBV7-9 CASRYRGSGANVLTF
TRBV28 CASSSPGTRGLNEQFF
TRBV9 CASSDQTSFGAFF
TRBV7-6 CASSSAARGYF
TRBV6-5 CASSYNGVSYEQYF
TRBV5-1 CASSSGLALVGELFF
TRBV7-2 CASRKRGTGSIYEQYF
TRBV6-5 CASSFLAGSYNSPLHF
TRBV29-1 CSVGAGTGGYEQYF
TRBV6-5 CASSQQGGYGYTF
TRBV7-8 CASSEGGSDTQYF
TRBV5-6 CASSLRGAGNTIYF
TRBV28 CASRGTTNYGYTF
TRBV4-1 CASSQDVNEQFF
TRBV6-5 CASTHTGGANEQFF
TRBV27 CASSYQTDYEQYF
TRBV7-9 CASSGTGGYGYTF
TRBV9 CASSVDRGQGSNSPLHF
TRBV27 CASGIGGYNEQFF
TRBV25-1 CASSASGSGLDNEQFF
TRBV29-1 CSVVWGSNSYEQYF
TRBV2 CASSEADAGIYGYTF
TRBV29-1 CSVAGVVHEQYF
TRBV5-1 CASSLVGVSFSYEQYF
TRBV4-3 CASSQAGLAGLNEQFF
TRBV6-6 CASSSPGGYNEQFF
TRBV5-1 CASSGGDRTDTQYF
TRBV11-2 CASSWGLAADTQYF
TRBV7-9 CASSLGGGPTEAFF
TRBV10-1 CASRNWTGNACQPQHF
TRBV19 CASSRSRDSRNSGANVLTF
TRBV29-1 CSVATGSTEAFF
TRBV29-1 CSVEGLAGVEQYF
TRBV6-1 CASRKRVEGQPQHF
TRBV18 CASSPLRASTDTQYF
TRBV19 CASSPIQAVNTEAFF
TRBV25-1 CASGGGVTYNEQFF
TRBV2 CARERTGGSYEQYF
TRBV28 CASSLGLNYGYTF
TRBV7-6 CASSENAGRQLNTEAFF
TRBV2 CASVPGGVHNEQFF
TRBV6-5 CASSLGGGEQFF
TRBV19 CASSILATTSYNEQFF